Below are 25 T cell receptor beta chains sequenced from a single sample in a study of beta chain features in type 1 diabetes. General study points: Among all four CD4+ subsets, Type 1 diabetes patients had TCRB CDR3s that were moderately but significantly shorter.

Investigators reverse transcribed all isolated RNA, so they sequenced expressed TCRB transcripts. Clones were sequenced by immunoSEQ multiplex PCR, and TCRdb holds only the in-frame ones, with some missing. The data contain over 200,000 clones, about a tenth of them singletons. The antigens of these receptors remain unknown. Sequencing was performed on naive CD4+ T cells from blood. These receptors were obtained from a man between 25 and 39 years old with type 1 diabetes.

To note about this clone: Sequence at one end of the junction differs from germline and may be a read error. The V gene is TRBV7-7, the J gene TRBJ2-7; 9 nucleotides line up with TRBD1. Germline V gives CDR1 SSHAT, CDR2 FNYEAQ (reference sequence). This CDR3 spans 13 amino acids. This CDR3 is CASSPDRGYEQYF. CDR3 coding DNA: TGTGCTAGCAGCCCGGACAGGGGATACGAGCAGTACTTC.

The sample holds a few counts of this clone. V is TRBV2 and J is TRBJ1-3, with D possibly being TRBD1 (6 bases). Per germline, CDR1 SNHLY and CDR2 FYNNEI. The CDR3 extends over 14 amino acids. The V gene lost 6 bases and the J gene lost 1 base, with 10 bases spanning the gap. This chain's CDR3 is CASRGTGSGNTIYF. In DNA form, the CDR3 reads TGTGCCAGCAGAGGAACAGGGTCTGGAAACACCATATATTTT.

The sample holds a few counts of this clone. The gene calls are TRBV18 and TRBJ1-2; 9 nucleotides align to TRBD1. The germline V gene encodes CDR1 KGHSH and CDR2 LQKENI. V shed 5 bases, J shed 3 bases, and the junction held 1 base outside the gene matches. CDR3 size: 13 residues. DNA of the CDR3: TGTGCCAGCTCATGGGACAGGGACTATGGCTACACCTTC. The encoded protein is CASSWDRDYGYTF.

In its sample, this clone was seen a few times. This rearrangement joins TRBV5-1 to TRBJ1-2; 10 bases agree with TRBD1. V lost 1 base to trimming and J lost 6 bases; unmatched junction nucleotides: 12. This CDR3 has 17 residues. The germline V gene encodes CDR1 SGHRS and CDR2 YFSETQ. The CDR3 spells CASSLRDRGHYPHGYTF. The CDR3, as DNA: TGCGCCAGCAGCTTGAGGGACAGGGGTCACTACCCCCATGGCTACACCTTC.

This clone was detected a few times. The V call is TRBV18, the J call TRBJ1-1, with 8 bases fitting TRBD1. Germline V CDR1 and CDR2: KGHSH, LQKENI. Unmatched junction bases numbered 3, after V lost 5 bases and J lost 1 base. CDR3 length: 14 amino acids. The DNA for the CDR3 is TGTGCCAGCTCAGTCGGGACAGGGAACACTGAAGCTTTCTTT. It codes for CASSVGTGNTEAFF.

A few counts support this clone. This sequence joins TRBV4-1 and TRBJ1-4; 8 positions match TRBD1. The germline V gene has CDR1 MGHRA and CDR2 YSYEKL. The junction had 5 bases not matched to a gene; V was cut back by 4 bases and J by 7 bases. The length of the CDR3 is 14 residues. CDR3 protein: CASSLLGTGEKLFF. As DNA, the CDR3 is TGCGCCAGCAGCCTCCTGGGGACAGGTGAAAAACTGTTTTTT.

The V call is TRBV19, the J call TRBJ2-7; TRBD1 matches 7 bases. V dropped 9 bases and J dropped 4; count of bases not matched to a gene: 9. The CDR3 is made up of 13 amino acids. CDR1 LNHDA and CDR2 SQIVND come from the germline V gene (reference sequence). The CDR3 loop reads CASRTPGGYEQYF. CDR3 in DNA: TGTGCCAGCCGTACTCCAGGGGGTTACGAGCAGTACTTC.

This clone came up a few times. V and J are TRBV30 and TRBJ2-7; D perhaps matches TRBD1 (5 bases). Germline CDR1 GTSNPN, CDR2 SVGIG (reference sequence). The V end lost 4 bases, the J end lost 3 bases, and 13 bases lay between the germline ends. This CDR3 comprises 13 residues. Here the CDR3 reads CAWKYRFRYEQYF. The CDR3 DNA is TGTGCCTGGAAATACAGGTTTCGCTACGAGCAGTACTTC.

This clone appeared a few times. The rearrangement links TRBV28 to TRBJ2-1; 12 bases agree with TRBD2. Germline loops: CDR1 MDHEN, CDR2 SYDVKM. The CDR3 extends over 18 amino acids. Losses at the gene ends were 5 bases for V and 7 bases for J; bases not matched to a gene: 15. CDR3 residues: CASSLPILAGGLRNEQFF. CDR3 coding DNA: TGTGCCAGCAGTCTTCCTATACTAGCGGGGGGACTACGGAATGAGCAGTTCTTC.

The rearrangement uses TRBV18 and TRBJ2-1; D ambiguous. Germline CDR1 reads KGHSH; CDR2 reads LQKENI. The CDR3 extends over 16 amino acids. V was shortened by 0 bases and J by 7 bases, with 16 bases between the two germline ends. In DNA form, the CDR3 reads TGTGCCAGCTCACCACCAAGTAGTATAGTCGTAAATGAGCAGTTCTTC. It yields the protein CASSPPSSIVVNEQFF.

The chain is built from TRBV6-1 and TRBJ1-1; 7 nucleotides agree with TRBD1. The V gene's germline CDR1 is MNHNS and CDR2 SASEGT. J was trimmed by 2 bases and V by 0 bases; bases with no gene match: 0. The CDR3 extends over 14 amino acids. The DNA for the CDR3 is TGTGCCAGCAGTGAAGCAGGGGGCAACACTGAAGCTTTCTTT. Encoded protein: CASSEAGGNTEAFF.

The J gene is TRBJ1-3, the V gene TRBV25-1; D not resolved. Trimming left V 3 bases short and J 0 bases short, with 9 bases between. The CDR3 extends over 15 amino acids. Germline CDR1 and CDR2: MGHDK and SYGVNS. The chain's CDR3 is CASSDSAGSGNTIYF. The CDR3 nucleotides read TGTGCCAGCAGTGACTCGGCAGGCTCTGGAAACACCATATATTTT.

J is TRBJ1-3 and V is TRBV9, with no clear D. Germline CDR1 SGDLS, CDR2 YYNGEE. The CDR3 is made up of 15 amino acids. With 0 bases removed from V and 0 bases from J, the gap between germline ends came to 7 bases. The CDR3 DNA sequence: TGTGCCAGCAGCGTAGGTACAGACTCTGGAAACACCATATATTTT. The encoded protein is CASSVGTDSGNTIYF. The full variable domain, with the rest looked up from reference TRBV9 and TRBJ1-3, is DSGVTQTPKHLITATGQRVTLRCSPRSGDLSVYWYQQSLDQGLQFLIQYYNGEERAKGNILERFSAQQFPDLHSELNLSSLELGDSALYFCASSVGTDSGNTIYFGEGSWLTVV.

This clone was counted between two and nine times. This sequence joins TRBV6-6 and TRBJ1-5, with TRBD1 matching 9 bases. V was pared by 5 bases and J by 6 bases, with 5 bases of the junction left unmatched. This CDR3 is built from 14 residues. Germline assignment: CDR1 MNHNY and CDR2 SVGAGI (reference sequence). The CDR3 region has the DNA TGTGCCAGCAGTCCCGGGACAGGGAGTCAGCCCCAGCATTTT. Its protein is CASSPGTGSQPQHF.

This clone showed up just a few times. V is TRBV4-1 and J is TRBJ1-1; unclear D gene. This CDR3 comprises 16 residues. Germline V lookup: CDR1 MGHRA, CDR2 YSYEKL. The germline V and J ends were trimmed by 2 bases and 3 bases, with 16 bases remaining between them. The CDR3 nucleotides read TGCGCCAGCAGCCAAAATACAGATACTCGTTACACTGAAGCTTTCTTT. Translated, it gives CASSQNTDTRYTEAFF.

There are a few counts of this clone. The V gene is TRBV7-9, the J gene TRBJ2-5; the D gene is possibly TRBD1 (6 bases). CDR3 length: 13 amino acids. Germline-derived CDR1 and CDR2 are SEHNR and FQNEAQ (reference sequence). Trimming pared 2 bases from V and 3 bases from J, leaving 7 bases between. The CDR3 nucleotides read TGTGCCAGCAGCTTAACAGGGAAAGAGACCCAGTACTTC. The encoded protein is CASSLTGKETQYF.

The chain employs TRBV21-1 and TRBJ2-1; the D call TRBD1 from the table was never checked on the DNA. TRBV21-1 has pseudogene status. This CDR3 has 17 amino acids. The CDR3 nucleotides are TGTGCCAGCAGCATGATCCACCTACGTACAGGGGGCGATGAGCAGTTCTTC. Translated: CASSMIHLRTGGDEQFF.

In this sample, this clone turned up a few times. The genes are TRBV10-3 and TRBJ2-6; the D gene is possibly TRBD1 (6 bases). The ends were cut back, 7 bases at V and 2 bases at J, with 12 bases in the middle. Germline values: CDR1 ENHRY, CDR2 SYGVKD. The CDR3 consists of 15 residues. The CDR3 is CAIIQGLTGANVLTF. CDR3 bases: TGTGCCATCATTCAGGGGTTGACTGGGGCCAACGTCCTGACTTTC.

Here the CDR3 DNA reads TGCGCCAGCAGCCAAGATATGGAGAACAATGGACAGTTCTTC. It yields the protein CASSQDMENNGQFF. The rearrangement joins TRBV4-1 to TRBJ2-1; D is unclear. Trimming stripped 0 bases from V and 13 bases from J, with 16 bases between. There are 14 residues in the CDR3. CDR1 and CDR2 (germline): MGHRA, YSYEKL.

The chain recombines TRBV11-2 with TRBJ2-7; 9 nucleotides agree with TRBD1. The ends lost 5 bases at V and 3 bases at J; junction bases unmatched: 8. The germline V gene has CDR1 SGHAT and CDR2 FQNNGV. The CDR3 extends over 15 amino acids. CDR3 sequence reads: CASSRIRDRVYEQYF. The CDR3 bases are TGTGCCAGCAGCCGTATCCGGGACAGGGTCTACGAGCAGTACTTC.

This clone was counted a few times. The sample holds other DNA sequences that translate to the same CDR3. This chain uses TRBV9 with TRBJ2-7; tentative D call: TRBD2 (7 bases). The germline V and J ends were trimmed by 0 bases and 0 bases, with 10 bases remaining between them. The CDR3 sequence is 15 residues long. From germline, CDR1 is SGDLS and CDR2 YYNGEE. CDR3 sequence reads: CASSVEGGSSYEQYF. The CDR3 DNA reads as TGTGCCAGCAGCGTAGAGGGGGGGAGCTCCTACGAGCAGTACTTC.

The genes are TRBV19 and TRBJ1-5; possible D gene TRBD1, 6 bases. The germline V gene has CDR1 LNHDA and CDR2 SQIVND (reference sequence). V lost 6 bases and J lost 2, with 14 bases in between. The CDR3 spans 15 residues. CDR3 sequence: CASRKQGQGNQPQHF. The CDR3 DNA reads TGTGCCAGTAGGAAGCAGGGGCAGGGCAATCAGCCCCAGCATTTT.

This clone was counted only a few times. The genes are TRBV4-3 and TRBJ2-1; 8 bases agree with TRBD1. The CDR3 has 15 amino acids. CDR1 is LGHNA, CDR2 YSLEER, per germline. V dropped 2 bases and J dropped 6; count of bases not matched to a gene: 6. CDR3 region: CASSQTFTGGNEQFF. CDR3 DNA: TGCGCCAGCAGCCAAACGTTTACAGGGGGCAATGAGCAGTTCTTC.

This clone was counted only a few times. The J gene is TRBJ1-1, the V gene TRBV7-2; no clear D. Trimming shortened V by 2 bases and J by 1 base, and 11 bases separated the two germline ends. The CDR3 extends over 15 amino acids. Germline CDR1 reads SGHTA; CDR2 reads FQGNSA. The chain's CDR3 is CASSLNRDQNTEAFF. The CDR3 coding sequence is TGTGCCAGCAGCTTAAACAGAGACCAGAACACTGAAGCTTTCTTT.

This clone was observed a handful of times. V and J are TRBV7-9 and TRBJ2-7, with 8 bases lining up with TRBD1. J lost 5 bases, V lost 5 bases, and 5 bases had no gene match. CDR1 is SEHNR and CDR2 is FQNEAQ in the germline V gene (reference sequence). The CDR3 runs to 13 residues. The CDR3: CASSDRGFDEQYF. The CDR3 DNA follows: TGTGCCAGCAGCGACAGGGGATTCGACGAGCAGTACTTC.